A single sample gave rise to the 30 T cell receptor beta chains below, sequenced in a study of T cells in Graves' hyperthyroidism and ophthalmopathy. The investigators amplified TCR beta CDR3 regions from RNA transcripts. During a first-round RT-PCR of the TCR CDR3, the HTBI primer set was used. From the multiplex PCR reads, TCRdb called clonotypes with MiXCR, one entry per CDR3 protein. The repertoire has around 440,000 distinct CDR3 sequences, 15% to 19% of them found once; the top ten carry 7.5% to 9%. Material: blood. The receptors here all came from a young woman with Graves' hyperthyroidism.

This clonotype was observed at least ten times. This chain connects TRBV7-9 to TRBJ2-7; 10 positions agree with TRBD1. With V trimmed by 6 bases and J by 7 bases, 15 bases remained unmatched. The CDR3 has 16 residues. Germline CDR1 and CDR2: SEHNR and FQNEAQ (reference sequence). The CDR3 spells CASSQDGTGEWWEQYF. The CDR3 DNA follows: TGTGCCAGCAGTCAGGACGGGACAGGGGAGTGGTGGGAGCAGTACTTC.

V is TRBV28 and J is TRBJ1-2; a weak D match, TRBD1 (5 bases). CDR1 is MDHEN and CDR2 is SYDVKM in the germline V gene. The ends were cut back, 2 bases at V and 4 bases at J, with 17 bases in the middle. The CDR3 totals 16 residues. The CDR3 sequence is CASSLGSAGRTYGYTF. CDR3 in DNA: TGTGCCAGCAGTTTAGGTTCGGCGGGACGGACCTATGGCTACACCTTC.

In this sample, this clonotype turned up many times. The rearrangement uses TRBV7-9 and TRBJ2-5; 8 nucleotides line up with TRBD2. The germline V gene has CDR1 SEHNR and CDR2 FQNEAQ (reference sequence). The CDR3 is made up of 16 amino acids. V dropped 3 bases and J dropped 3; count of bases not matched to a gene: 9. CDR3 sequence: CASSLTKREREETQYF. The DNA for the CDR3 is TGTGCCAGCAGCTTGACTAAGCGGGAGCGGGAAGAGACCCAGTACTTC.

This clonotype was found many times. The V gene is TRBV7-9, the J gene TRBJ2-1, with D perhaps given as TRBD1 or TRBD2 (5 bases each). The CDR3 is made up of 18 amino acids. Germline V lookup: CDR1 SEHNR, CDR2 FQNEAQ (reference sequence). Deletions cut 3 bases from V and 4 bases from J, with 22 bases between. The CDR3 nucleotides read TGTGCCAGCAGCTTGTTCCCTCGGGGACCTAAGGGGTACAATGAGCAGTTCTTC. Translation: CASSLFPRGPKGYNEQFF.

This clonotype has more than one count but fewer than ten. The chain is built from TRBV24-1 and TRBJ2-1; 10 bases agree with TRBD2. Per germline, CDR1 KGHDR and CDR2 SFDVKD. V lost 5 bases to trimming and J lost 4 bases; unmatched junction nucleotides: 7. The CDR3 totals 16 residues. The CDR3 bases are TGTGCCACCAGTGCCTTGAGGACTAGCGGTTACAATGAGCAGTTCTTC. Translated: CATSALRTSGYNEQFF.

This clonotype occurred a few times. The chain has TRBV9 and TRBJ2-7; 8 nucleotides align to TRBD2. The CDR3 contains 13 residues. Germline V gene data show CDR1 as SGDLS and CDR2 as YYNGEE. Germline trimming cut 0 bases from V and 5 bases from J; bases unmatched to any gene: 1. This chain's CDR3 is CASSVAGGHEQYF. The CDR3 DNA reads TGTGCCAGCAGCGTAGCGGGAGGGCACGAGCAGTACTTC. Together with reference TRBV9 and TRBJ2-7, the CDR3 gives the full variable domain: DSGVTQTPKHLITATGQRVTLRCSPRSGDLSVYWYQQSLDQGLQFLIQYYNGEERAKGNILERFSAQQFPDLHSELNLSSLELGDSALYFCASSVAGGHEQYFGPGTRLTVT.

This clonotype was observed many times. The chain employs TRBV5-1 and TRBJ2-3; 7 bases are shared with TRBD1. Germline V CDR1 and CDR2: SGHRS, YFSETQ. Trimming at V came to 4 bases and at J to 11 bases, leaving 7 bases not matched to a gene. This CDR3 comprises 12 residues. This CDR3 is CASSLDRVVQYF. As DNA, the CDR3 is TGCGCCAGCAGCCTCGACAGGGTAGTGCAGTATTTT.

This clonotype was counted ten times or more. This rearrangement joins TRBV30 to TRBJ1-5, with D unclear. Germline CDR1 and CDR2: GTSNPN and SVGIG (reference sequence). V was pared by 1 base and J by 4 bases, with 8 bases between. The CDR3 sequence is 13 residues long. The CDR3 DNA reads TGTGCCTGGAGTGAGACAACGAATCAGCCCCAGCATTTT. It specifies CAWSETTNQPQHF.

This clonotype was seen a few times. CDR3 amino acids: CASSKSAGDGYEQYF. The CDR3 DNA reads as TGTGCCAGCAGTAAGAGCGCGGGGGATGGGTACGAGCAGTACTTC. The V call is TRBV6-2 or TRBV6-3, the J call TRBJ2-7; the match to TRBD2 covers 7 bases. Germline trimming cut 5 bases from V and 4 bases from J; bases unmatched to any gene: 11. The germline CDR1 and CDR2 sequences are MNHEY and SVGEGT. The CDR3 totals 15 residues.

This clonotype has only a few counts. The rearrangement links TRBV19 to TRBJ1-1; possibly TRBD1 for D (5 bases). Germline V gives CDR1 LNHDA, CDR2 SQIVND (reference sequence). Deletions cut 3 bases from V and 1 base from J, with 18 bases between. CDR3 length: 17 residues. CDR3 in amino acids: CASSMDPGRGRNTEAFF. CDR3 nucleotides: TGTGCCAGTAGTATGGACCCAGGGAGGGGCCGGAACACTGAAGCTTTCTTT.

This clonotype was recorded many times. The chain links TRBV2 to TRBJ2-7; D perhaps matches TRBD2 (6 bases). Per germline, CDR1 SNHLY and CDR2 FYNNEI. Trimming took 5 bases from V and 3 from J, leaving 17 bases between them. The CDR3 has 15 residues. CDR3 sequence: CASSLTEWTNYEQYF. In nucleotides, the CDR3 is TGTGCCAGCAGTCTGACAGAGTGGACTAACTACGAGCAGTACTTC.

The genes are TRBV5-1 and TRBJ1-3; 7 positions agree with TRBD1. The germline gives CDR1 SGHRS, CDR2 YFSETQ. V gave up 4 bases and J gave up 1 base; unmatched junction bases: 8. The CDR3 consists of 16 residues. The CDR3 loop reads CASSAGDRQSGNTIYF. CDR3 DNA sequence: TGCGCCAGCAGCGCCGGGGACAGACAATCTGGAAACACCATATATTTT. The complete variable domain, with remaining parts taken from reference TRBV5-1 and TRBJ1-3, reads KAGVTQTPRYLIKTRGQQVTLSCSPISGHRSVSWYQQTPGQGLQFLFEYFSETQRNKGNFPGRFSGRQFSNSRSEMNVSTLELGDSALYLCASSAGDRQSGNTIYFGEGSWLTVV.

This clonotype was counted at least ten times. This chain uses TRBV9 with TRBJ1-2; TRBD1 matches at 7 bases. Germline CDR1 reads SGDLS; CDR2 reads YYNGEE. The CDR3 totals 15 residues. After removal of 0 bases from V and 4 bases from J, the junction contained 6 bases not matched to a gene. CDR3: CASSVEAQGVYGYTF. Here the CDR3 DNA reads TGTGCCAGCAGCGTAGAAGCTCAGGGGGTCTATGGCTACACCTTC.

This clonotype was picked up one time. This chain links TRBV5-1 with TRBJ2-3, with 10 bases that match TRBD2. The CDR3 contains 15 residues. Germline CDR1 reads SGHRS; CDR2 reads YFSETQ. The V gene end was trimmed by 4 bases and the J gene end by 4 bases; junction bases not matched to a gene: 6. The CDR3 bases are TGCGCCAGCAGCCTAGCGGGAGTTTCCGCAGATACGCAGTATTTT. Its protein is CASSLAGVSADTQYF.

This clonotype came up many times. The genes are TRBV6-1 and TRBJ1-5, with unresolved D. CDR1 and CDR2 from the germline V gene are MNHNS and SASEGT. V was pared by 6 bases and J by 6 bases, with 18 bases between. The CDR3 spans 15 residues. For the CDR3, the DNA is TGTGCCAGCAGCCAGACTTGGGGAGATGGTCAGCCCCAGCATTTT. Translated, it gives CASSQTWGDGQPQHF.

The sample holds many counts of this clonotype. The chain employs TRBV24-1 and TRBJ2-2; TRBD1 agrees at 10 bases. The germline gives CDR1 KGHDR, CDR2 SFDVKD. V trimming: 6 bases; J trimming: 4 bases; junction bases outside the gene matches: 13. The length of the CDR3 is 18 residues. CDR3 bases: TGTGCCACCAGTATCCGGGACAGGGGACTGCCTCCCACCGGGGAGCTGTTTTTT. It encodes CATSIRDRGLPPTGELFF.

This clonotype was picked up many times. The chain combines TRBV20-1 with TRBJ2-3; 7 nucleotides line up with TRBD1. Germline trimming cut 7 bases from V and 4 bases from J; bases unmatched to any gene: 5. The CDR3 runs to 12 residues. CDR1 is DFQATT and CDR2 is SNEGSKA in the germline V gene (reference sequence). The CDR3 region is CSGRQGPDTQYF. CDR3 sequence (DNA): TGCAGTGGAAGACAGGGCCCAGATACGCAGTATTTT.

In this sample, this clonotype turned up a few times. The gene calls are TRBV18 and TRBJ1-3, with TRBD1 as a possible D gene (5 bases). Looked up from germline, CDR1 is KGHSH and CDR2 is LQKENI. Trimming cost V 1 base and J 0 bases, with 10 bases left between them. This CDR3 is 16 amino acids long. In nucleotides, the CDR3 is TGTGCCAGCTCACCACGCGACAGCAGCTCTGGAAACACCATATATTTT. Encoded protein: CASSPRDSSSGNTIYF.

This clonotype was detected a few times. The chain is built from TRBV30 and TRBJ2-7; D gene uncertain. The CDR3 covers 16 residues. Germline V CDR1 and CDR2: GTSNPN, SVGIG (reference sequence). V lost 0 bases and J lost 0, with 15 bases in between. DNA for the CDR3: TGTGCCTGGAGTGTACACAGACTCTTGAGCTCCTACGAGCAGTACTTC. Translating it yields CAWSVHRLLSSYEQYF.

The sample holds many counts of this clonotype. The CDR3 DNA follows: TGCAGTGCTTGGGGGGAAGAGACCCAGTACTTC. It codes for CSAWGEETQYF. V and J are TRBV20-1 and TRBJ2-5; D possibly corresponds to TRBD2 (6 bases). The CDR3 runs to 11 residues. Germline CDR1 is DFQATT and CDR2 is SNEGSKA (reference sequence). V was trimmed by 5 bases and J by 3 bases, leaving 7 bases between them.

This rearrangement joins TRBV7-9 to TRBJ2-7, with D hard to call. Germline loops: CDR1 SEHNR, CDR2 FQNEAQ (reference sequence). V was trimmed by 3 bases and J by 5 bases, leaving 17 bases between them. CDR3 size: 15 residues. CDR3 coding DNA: TGTGCCAGCAGCTTCCCCAACTTAAAACGCCACGAGCAGTACTTC. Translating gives CASSFPNLKRHEQYF.

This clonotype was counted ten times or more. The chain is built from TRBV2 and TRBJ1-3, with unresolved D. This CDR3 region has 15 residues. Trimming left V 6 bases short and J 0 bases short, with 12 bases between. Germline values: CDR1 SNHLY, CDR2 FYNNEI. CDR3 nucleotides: TGTGCCAGCAGGGCGGGTGCGGGCTCTGGAAACACCATATATTTT. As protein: CASRAGAGSGNTIYF.

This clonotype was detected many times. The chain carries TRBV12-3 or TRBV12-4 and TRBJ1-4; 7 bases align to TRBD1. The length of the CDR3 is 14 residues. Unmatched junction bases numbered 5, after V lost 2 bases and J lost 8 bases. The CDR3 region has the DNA TGTGCCAGCAGTTTAAGGGGGCGCGGGGAAAAACTGTTTTTT. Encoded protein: CASSLRGRGEKLFF.

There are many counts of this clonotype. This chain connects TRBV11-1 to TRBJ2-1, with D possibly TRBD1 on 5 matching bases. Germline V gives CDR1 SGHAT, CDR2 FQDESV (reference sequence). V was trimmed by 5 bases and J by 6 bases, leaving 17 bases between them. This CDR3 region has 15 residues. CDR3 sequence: CASSPLSGFGNEQFF. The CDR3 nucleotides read TGTGCCAGCAGCCCCCTTTCAGGGTTCGGCAATGAGCAGTTCTTC.

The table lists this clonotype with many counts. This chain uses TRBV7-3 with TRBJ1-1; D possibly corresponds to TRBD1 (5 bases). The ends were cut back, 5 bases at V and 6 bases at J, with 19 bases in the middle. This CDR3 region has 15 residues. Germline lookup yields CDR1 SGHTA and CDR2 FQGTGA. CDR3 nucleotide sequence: TGTGCCAGCAGCCAACCTGGGGGGGAGTCGGCTGAAGCTTTCTTT. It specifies CASSQPGGESAEAFF.

The CDR3 region is CASSTDSSYEQYF. CDR3 DNA: TGTGCCAGCAGCACAGACAGTTCCTACGAGCAGTACTTC. The genes are TRBV7-2 and TRBJ2-7; D perhaps matches TRBD1 (5 bases). Germline assignment: CDR1 SGHTA and CDR2 FQGNSA. V lost 5 bases and J 1 base, leaving 9 bases between the germline ends. This CDR3 region has 13 residues.

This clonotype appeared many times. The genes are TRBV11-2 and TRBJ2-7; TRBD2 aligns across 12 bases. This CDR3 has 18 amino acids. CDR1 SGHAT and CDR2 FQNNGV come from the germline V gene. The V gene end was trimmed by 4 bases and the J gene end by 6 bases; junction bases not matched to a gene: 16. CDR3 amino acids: CASSSPYPSGRAYSEQYF. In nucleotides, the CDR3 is TGTGCCAGCAGCTCACCCTACCCTAGCGGGAGGGCCTACAGCGAGCAGTACTTC. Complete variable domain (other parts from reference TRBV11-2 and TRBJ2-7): EAGVAQSPRYKIIEKRQSVAFWCNPISGHATLYWYQQILGQGPKLLIQFQNNGVVDDSQLPKDRFSAERLKGVDSTLKIQPAKLEDSAVYLCASSSPYPSGRAYSEQYFGPGTRLTVT.

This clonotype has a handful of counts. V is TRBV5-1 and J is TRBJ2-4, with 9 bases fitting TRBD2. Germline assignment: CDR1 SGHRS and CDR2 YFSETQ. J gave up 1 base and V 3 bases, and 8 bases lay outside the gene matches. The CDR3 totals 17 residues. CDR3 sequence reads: CASSSLAGSFAKNIQYF. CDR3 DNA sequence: TGCGCCAGCAGCTCGCTAGCGGGGTCCTTTGCCAAAAACATTCAGTACTTC.

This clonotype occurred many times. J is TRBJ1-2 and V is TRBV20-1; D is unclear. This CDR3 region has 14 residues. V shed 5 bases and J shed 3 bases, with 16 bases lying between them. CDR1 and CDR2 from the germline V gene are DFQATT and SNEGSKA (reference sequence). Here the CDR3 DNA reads TGCAGTGCTCAGGAGGGCCGCCAGCACTATGGCTACACCTTC. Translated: CSAQEGRQHYGYTF.

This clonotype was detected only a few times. Here the CDR3 reads CASRGCEQYF. The DNA of the CDR3 is TGTGCCAGCAGAGGGTGCGAGCAGTACTTC. The V call is TRBV3-1, the J call TRBJ2-7; no firm D call. This CDR3 comprises 10 residues. The V end was cut by 6 bases, the J end by 6 bases, with 6 bases between. CDR1 is LGHDT and CDR2 is YNNKEL in the germline V gene (reference sequence).